This is a list of T cell receptor beta chains from one sample in a study of T-cell reconstitution after alpha-beta-depleted transplantation in children. One entry per CDR3 protein results from TCRdb running MiXCR on the PCR reads. The table lists hundreds of thousands of distinct CDR3 sequences, 15% to 20% of them singletons. The sequenced sample was PBMCs, mostly from graft donor cells, obtained 360 days after TCRalphabeta/CD19-depleted stem cell transplant. The receptors originated from a male patient between 2 and 10 years old who had a stem cell transplant for acute lymphoblastic leukemia, so the T cells may come from the graft donor. Both conserved end residues are part of each CDR3. The D gene is left open where the match is weak. Clone size is not always given. Where it is, it says once, few, many or a class for expanded clones.

TRBV5-1,.,TRBJ2-5,TRBD2,CASSRTREETQYF,TGCGCCAGCAGCAGGACTAGGGAAGAGACCCAGTACTTC
TRBV15,.,TRBJ2-5,.,CATSTAQETQYF,TGTGCCACCAGCACAGCACAAGAGACCCAGTACTTC
TRBV12-3/TRBV12-4,.,TRBJ1-1,.,CASSLAYGAPNTEAFF,TGTGCCAGCAGTTTAGCGTATGGGGCTCCGAACACTGAAGCTTTCTTT
TRBV5-1,.,TRBJ2-7,TRBD1,CASSLSRAGGEQYF,TGCGCCAGCAGCTTAAGTCGAGCAGGGGGCGAGCAGTACTTC
TRBV24-1,.,TRBJ2-2,.,CATSDRGGTGELFF,TGTGCCACCAGTGACCGCGGAGGCACCGGGGAGCTGTTTTTT
TRBV20-1,.,TRBJ2-5,TRBD1,CSARVRHLTGGPSPPTLERVAQYF,TGCAGTGCTAGAGTTCGCCATCTGACAGGGGGCCCCTCCCCACCCACTTTAGAGAGAGTGGCCCAGTACTTC
TRBV4-3,.,TRBJ2-5,TRBD2,CASRRKAGGRETQYF,TGCGCCAGCAGACGAAAGGCGGGGGGTCGGGAGACCCAGTACTTC
TRBV7-2,few,TRBJ2-1,TRBD2,CASSLAGEGPFF,TGTGCCAGCAGCTTGGCGGGAGAGGGGCCGTTCTTC
TRBV25-1,few,TRBJ1-5,.,CASSGGSGQPQHF,TGTGCCAGCAGTGGAGGATCGGGGCAGCCCCAGCATTTT
TRBV3-1,.,TRBJ2-2,.,CASSQTYHTGELFF,TGTGCCAGCAGCCAAACCTACCACACCGGGGAGCTGTTTTTT
TRBV4-3,.,TRBJ2-7,.,CASSQGSRGEQYF,TGCGCCAGCAGCCAAGGTAGCAGGGGCGAGCAGTACTTC
TRBV20-1,many,TRBJ1-2,.,CSARAGFVGYTF,TGCAGTGCTAGAGCAGGGTTCGTTGGCTACACCTTC
TRBV15,few,TRBJ2-7,TRBD2,CATSRVLAGGFYEQYF,TGTGCCACCAGCAGAGTGCTAGCGGGAGGGTTTTACGAGCAGTACTTC
TRBV11-2,few,TRBJ1-2,.,CASSLIPTGLNYGYTF,TGTGCCAGCAGCTTAATCCCAACAGGGCTTAACTATGGCTACACCTTC
TRBV7-2,few,TRBJ2-1,TRBD2,CASSSISGRGYNEQFF,TGTGCCAGCAGCTCTATTAGCGGGAGGGGGTACAATGAGCAGTTCTTC
TRBV6-5,.,TRBJ1-1,.,CASSYHREAEAFF,TGTGCCAGCAGTTACCACAGGGAGGCTGAAGCTTTCTTT
TRBV19,.,TRBJ2-2,.,CASAPPGNRGTGELFF,TGTGCCAGTGCGCCCCCGGGGAACCGGGGCACCGGGGAGCTGTTTTTT
TRBV12-3/TRBV12-4,few,TRBJ2-7,TRBD1,CASSGTGNYEQYF,TGTGCCAGCAGCGGGACAGGGAATTACGAGCAGTACTTC
TRBV5-1,few,TRBJ2-2,.,CASSLVTGSGELFF,TGCGCCAGCAGCTTGGTAACAGGGTCCGGGGAGCTGTTTTTT
TRBV28,few,TRBJ2-7,.,CASSSTFSYEQYF,TGTGCCAGCAGTTCGACATTTTCCTACGAGCAGTACTTC
TRBV6-5,many,TRBJ2-7,TRBD2,CASSYNRLAGRDEQYF,TGTGCCAGCAGTTACAACAGACTAGCGGGAAGAGACGAGCAGTACTTC
TRBV7-9,.,TRBJ2-1,.,CASSPDNPGPRGEQFF,TGTGCCAGCAGCCCGGATAATCCGGGACCCCGGGGGGAGCAGTTCTTC
TRBV28,few,TRBJ2-7,.,CASSLLTGSEQYF,TGTGCCAGCAGCCTCCTAACAGGGTCCGAGCAGTACTTC
TRBV12-3/TRBV12-4,few,TRBJ2-1,.,CASSNEGTHNEQFF,TGTGCCAGCAGCAACGAGGGGACACACAATGAGCAGTTCTTC
TRBV12-3/TRBV12-4,many,TRBJ2-3,.,CASSFSKWGLGTDTQYF,TGTGCCAGCAGTTTTTCGAAGTGGGGACTTGGCACAGATACGCAGTATTTT
TRBV19,.,TRBJ2-1,.,CASSSGFEQFF,TGTGCCAGTAGTTCAGGGTTTGAGCAGTTCTTC
TRBV28,many,TRBJ2-7,.,CASSIPLGIYEQYF,TGTGCCAGCAGTATCCCCCTCGGGATCTACGAGCAGTACTTC
TRBV7-9,few,TRBJ2-1,TRBD2,CASSSLTSGLTYNEQFF,TGTGCCAGCAGCTCGCTGACTAGCGGGCTCACCTACAATGAGCAGTTCTTC
TRBV12-3/TRBV12-4,.,TRBJ2-3,TRBD2,CASSSPGLAYDTQYF,TGTGCCAGCAGTTCCCCGGGACTAGCGTATGATACGCAGTATTTT
TRBV19,.,TRBJ2-1,.,CASSREGGLTYNEQFF,TGTGCCAGTTCCAGGGAGGGGGGACTGACCTACAATGAGCAGTTCTTC
TRBV9,.,TRBJ2-3,.,CASSPKTGELTDTQYF,TGTGCCAGCAGCCCCAAAACGGGAGAACTCACAGATACGCAGTATTTT
TRBV5-1,few,TRBJ2-3,TRBD1,CASTMGTGTDTQYF,TGCGCCAGCACTATGGGGACAGGGACAGATACGCAGTATTTT
TRBV10-3,many,TRBJ1-1,.,CAISSGAPEAFF,TGTGCCATCAGTTCCGGGGCCCCTGAAGCTTTCTTT
TRBV3-1,few,TRBJ2-7,.,CASSRPDSPYEQYF,TGTGCCAGCAGCCGACCGGACAGCCCCTACGAGCAGTACTTC
TRBV7-9,few,TRBJ2-7,TRBD1,CASSPHGQVYEQYF,TGTGCCAGCAGCCCCCACGGACAGGTCTACGAGCAGTACTTC
TRBV20-1,many,TRBJ2-2,.,CSAREIEAVRTGELFF,TGCAGTGCCCGAGAGATCGAGGCAGTGCGGACCGGGGAGCTGTTTTTT
TRBV7-2,few,TRBJ1-4,.,CASSFLTGAPFEKLFF,TGTGCCAGCAGCTTTCTCACAGGCGCTCCCTTCGAAAAACTGTTTTTT
TRBV4-1,few,TRBJ2-7,.,CASSTVDGGPLKQYF,TGCGCCAGCAGCACGGTTGACGGGGGGCCTTTGAAGCAGTACTTC
TRBV29-1,few,TRBJ2-1,.,CSVQKGLGNEQFF,TGCAGCGTTCAAAAGGGTTTGGGTAATGAGCAGTTCTTC
TRBV9,.,TRBJ2-1,.,CASSVGLLNEQFF,TGTGCCAGCAGCGTAGGACTTCTGAATGAGCAGTTCTTC
TRBV20-1,many,TRBJ1-1,.,CSVGKVRGLNTEAFF,TGCAGTGTGGGGAAGGTCAGAGGTCTTAACACTGAAGCTTTCTTT
TRBV9,many,TRBJ2-2,.,CASSVNTANTGELFF,TGTGCCAGCAGCGTAAACACCGCGAACACCGGGGAGCTGTTTTTT
TRBV12-3/TRBV12-4,many,TRBJ2-5,TRBD2,CASSYTSGPQETQYF,TGTGCCAGCAGTTATACTAGCGGGCCTCAAGAGACCCAGTACTTC
TRBV10-3,.,TRBJ1-2,.,CAISTGRGYTF,TGTGCCATCAGTACAGGGAGAGGCTACACCTTC
TRBV29-1,many,TRBJ2-1,TRBD2,CSVGLAGRHEQFF,TGCAGCGTTGGACTAGCGGGACGGCATGAGCAGTTCTTC
TRBV4-1,few,TRBJ2-1,.,CASSQASRDAGFSEQFF,TGCGCCAGCAGCCAAGCTAGCCGGGATGCAGGCTTCAGTGAGCAGTTCTTC
TRBV20-1,few,TRBJ1-5,.,CSARGTVNQPQHF,TGCAGTGCTAGAGGGACAGTGAATCAGCCCCAGCATTTT
TRBV18,few,TRBJ2-3,.,CASSPLGTTDTQYF,TGTGCCAGCTCACCACTAGGGACTACAGATACGCAGTATTTT
TRBV28,.,TRBJ2-2,.,CASSLMGLKGTGELFF,TGTGCCAGCAGTTTAATGGGCTTAAAGGGGACCGGGGAGCTGTTTTTT
TRBV5-1,.,TRBJ2-1,.,CASSSSLDNHNEQFF,TGCGCCAGCAGCTCTAGCCTTGACAACCACAATGAGCAGTTCTTC
TRBV7-3,few,TRBJ2-1,TRBD2,CASSSGTSGFSSYNEQFF,TGTGCCAGCAGCTCCGGGACTAGCGGGTTTAGCTCCTACAATGAGCAGTTCTTC
TRBV5-1,few,TRBJ2-7,.,CASSLDGRSGSYEQYF,TGCGCCAGCAGCTTGGACGGGCGTTCGGGCTCCTACGAGCAGTACTTC
TRBV29-1,few,TRBJ2-2,TRBD2,CSVALAGVVRGTGELFF,TGCAGCGTTGCCCTAGCGGGAGTCGTGCGGGGCACCGGGGAGCTGTTTTTT
TRBV4-1,few,TRBJ2-5,.,CASSQEGSHGGTQYF,TGCGCCAGCAGCCAAGAAGGGAGCCATGGAGGGACCCAGTACTTC